This T cell receptor (beta chain) comes out of a study of T cell repertoires in cytomegalovirus infection (dated by TCRdb to the late 2010s). Some background on the complete study: The peptide stimulations were aimed at well-studied HLA-B-restricted epitopes as well as recently identified HLA-C-restricted CMV epitopes, whose presentation resists viral immunomodulation. The HLA type of each donor mattered for the analysis, because public TCR beta signatures pointed to carriage of CMV infection along with the matching HLA type. Here is what the overall study found, with its caveats: The ex vivo response was dominated by HLA-C-restricted CMV-specific TCR beta clonotypes, which also provided the single most frequent clonotype in two of eight donors. In both this cohort and an independent roughly 400-donor cohort, the cumulative frequency of public TCR beta family members distinguished carriers of CMV infection plus the relevant HLA type.

Reads for this sample came from an Illumina HiSeq 1500. The public sequencing data were trimmed at Q25 with fastp and processed into clonotypes with MiXCR by TCRdb, which kept only in-frame beta chains. Records with the same CDR3 protein are collapsed into one entry carrying the most frequent genes and DNA. Across this sample there are more than 30,000 distinct CDR3 sequences, with about 52% seen only once. The ten most abundant clones make up 75% to 95% of the sample. This clonotype was counted only a few times. Its antigen remains undetermined. Base qualities are missing; no much larger clone stands one base away. Explained via the paper, the treatment or condition label denotes: in vitro stimulation with specific CMV peptide epitopes to enrich CMV-specific T cells. Including cysteine and phenylalanine, the CDR3 has 13 amino acids. CDR3 DNA is the only sequence kept; it has 39 bases, read in frame from the first base. For CDR1 and CDR2, the germline V gene (reference sequence) lists SEHNR and FQNEAQ.

The V and J genes are TRBV7-9 and TRBJ2-1, with TRBD2 matching 7 junction bases. The sequence was obtained from a human donor in good health (CMV status not recorded). Some clones in this sample may be carry-over from other donors' samples. This specimen consisted of CD8+ T cells from cultured PBMCs, obtained from culture after CMV antigen stimulation. In nucleotides, the sequence is TGTGCTAGTCTAGCAGGGAGGGCCAATGAGCAGTTCTTC. Its protein product is CASLAGRANEQFF.